This T cell receptor beta chain was identified during a study of Graves' ophthalmopathy and Graves' hyperthyroidism. This CDR3 comprises 17 residues. J lost 2 bases, V lost 0 bases, and 10 bases had no gene match. Per germline, CDR1 SQVTM and CDR2 ANQGSEA. Amplification targeted the TCR beta CDR3 regions, with RNA transcripts as the source material. Second-round multiplex PCR followed a first-round RT-PCR using HTBI primers. One entry per CDR3 protein, called by TCRdb with MiXCR from the multiplex PCR reads. The sample contains about 240,000 distinct CDR3 sequences, around 45% of which appear only once. Serum thyroxine and TRAb, along with clinical symptoms, thyroid ultrasound and orbital computed tomography, were what diagnosis relied on.

The clonotype comes from an adult man with Graves' ophthalmopathy. What was sequenced was peripheral blood. The chain joins TRBV29-1 to TRBJ1-2; 9 bases agree with TRBD1. The CDR3 protein is CSVEEPGQGIFNYGYTF. The CDR3, as DNA: TGCAGCGTTGAAGAACCGGGACAGGGCATTTTCAACTATGGCTACACCTTC.